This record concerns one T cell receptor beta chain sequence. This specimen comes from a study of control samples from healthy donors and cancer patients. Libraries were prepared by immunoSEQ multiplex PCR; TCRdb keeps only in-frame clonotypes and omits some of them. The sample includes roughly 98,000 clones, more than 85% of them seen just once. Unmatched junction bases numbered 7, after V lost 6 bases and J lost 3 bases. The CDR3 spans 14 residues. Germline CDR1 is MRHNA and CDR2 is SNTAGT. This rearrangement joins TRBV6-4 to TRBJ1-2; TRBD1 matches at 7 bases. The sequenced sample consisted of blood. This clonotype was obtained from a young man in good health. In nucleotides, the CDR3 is TGTGCCAGCAGCCCGGACAGGACCCACTATGGCTACACCTTC. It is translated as CASSPDRTHYGYTF.